The 9 T cell receptor beta chains below all came from one sample that was sequenced in a study of graft-versus-host responses after intestinal transplantation. These receptors have no identified antigens. The method was immunoSEQ multiplex PCR; TCRdb's version includes in-frame clones alone and lacks a portion of them. The table includes around 100,000 clones, 85% to 95% detected once. The sample consisted of unstimulated CD8+ T cells sorted from spleen or lymph node cells, taken before transplant. These receptors were obtained from a human donor who was the organ donor for an intestinal transplant.

The CDR3 reads CASSIAEGTGGYTF. The CDR3 region has the DNA TGTGCCAGTAGTATAGCGGAGGGAACCGGTGGCTACACCTTC. The chain is built from TRBV19 and TRBJ1-2, with D unclear. CDR3 size: 14 residues. V was clipped by 1 base and J by 7 bases, with 13 bases between them. CDR1 is LNHDA, CDR2 SQIVND, per germline (reference sequence).

The genes are TRBV9 and TRBJ1-5; D is ambiguous. V lost 0 bases and J lost 7, with 8 bases in between. Germline CDR1 SGDLS, CDR2 YYNGEE. This CDR3 region has 13 residues. The CDR3 is CASSVALKQPQHF. In nucleotides, the CDR3 is TGTGCCAGCAGCGTAGCTCTAAAGCAGCCCCAGCATTTT.

This chain connects TRBV30 to TRBJ2-3; D possibly matches TRBD1 or TRBD2 (5 bases each). The CDR3 sequence is 15 residues long. Deletions cut 2 bases from V and 6 bases from J, with 18 bases between. Germline V gene lookup returns CDR1 GTSNPN and CDR2 SVGIG (reference sequence). The CDR3 loop is CAWSPGAGFVDTQYF. The CDR3 DNA sequence: TGTGCCTGGAGTCCCGGGGCCGGGTTCGTCGATACGCAGTATTTT. Using reference TRBV30 and TRBJ2-3 for the parts outside the CDR3, the full variable domain is SQTIHQWPATLVQPVGSPLSLECTVEGTSNPNLYWYRQAAGRGLQLLFYSVGIGQISSEVPQNLSASRPQDRQFILSSKKLLLSDSGFYLCAWSPGAGFVDTQYFGPGTRLTVL.

The chain combines TRBV4-2 with TRBJ1-4; possibly TRBD1 for D (5 bases). There are 15 residues in the CDR3. Looked up from germline, CDR1 is LGHNA and CDR2 is YNFKEQ. V was clipped by 0 bases and J by 7 bases, with 12 bases between them. The CDR3 DNA reads as TGTGCCAGCAGCCAAGAGCAACAGGAGGGTGAAAAACTGTTTTTT. Translated: CASSQEQQEGEKLFF.

The V and J genes are TRBV27 and TRBJ1-2, with no clear D. Germline lookup yields CDR1 MNHEY and CDR2 SMNVEV (reference sequence). CDR3 size: 16 residues. V lost 7 bases, J lost 1 base, and 19 bases lay in between. The CDR3 nucleotides read TGTGCCAGCACCTTTAGTTGGGTCGCCTTTAACTATGGCTACACCTTC. It encodes CASTFSWVAFNYGYTF.

The rearrangement links TRBV7-8 to TRBJ2-7; 7 bases are a match to TRBD1. This CDR3 is built from 14 residues. Looked up from germline, CDR1 is SGHVS and CDR2 is FQNEAQ. The ends lost 4 bases at V and 2 bases at J; junction bases unmatched: 5. In DNA, the CDR3 is TGTGCCAGCAGCTCGTCCGGGACAGCCTACGAGCAGTACTTC. It encodes CASSSSGTAYEQYF.

The V gene is TRBV27, the J gene TRBJ1-1; 8 bases align to TRBD1. In germline, CDR1 is MNHEY, CDR2 SMNVEV (reference sequence). V was clipped by 6 bases and J by 6 bases; unmatched bases: 6. The CDR3 length is 13 residues. CDR3 in amino acids: CASSVGQGSEAFF. The CDR3 DNA reads TGTGCCAGCAGCGTAGGACAGGGCTCTGAAGCTTTCTTT.

V is TRBV5-1 and J is TRBJ2-2; D remains unclear. The CDR3 covers 14 residues. The V end lost 5 bases, the J end lost 7 bases, and 15 bases lay between the germline ends. Looked up from germline, CDR1 is SGHRS and CDR2 is YFSETQ. CDR3 DNA: TGCGCCAGCAGGCCCCCCGGCGATTACGGGGAGCTGTTTTTT. This codes for CASRPPGDYGELFF.

The chain employs TRBV9 and TRBJ2-3; 10 nucleotides match TRBD2. This CDR3 spans 17 amino acids. V was clipped by 0 bases and J by 1 base; unmatched bases: 5. Germline V CDR1 and CDR2: SGDLS, YYNGEE. The DNA of the CDR3 is TGTGCCAGCAGCGTAGACCTCGGACTAGCGGGCACAGATACGCAGTATTTT. Its protein is CASSVDLGLAGTDTQYF.